The sequence of this T cell receptor beta chain was determined in a study of blood T cell repertoires in COVID-19 (TCRdb year 2020). Study-wide context: Samples covering the acute and convalescent phases of COVID-19 were provided by collaborators in the United States, Italy and Spain. The material from the prospective study consisted of cDNA or gDNA derived from T cells, B-cell-depleted T cells, or PBMCs. Deeply sampled blood TCRbeta repertoires from subjects exposed to, actively infected with, or recovered from COVID-19 were included in the dataset. The repertoires were made available in a free public database intended to serve as a resource for research on the immune response to SARS-CoV-2. Samples came from the ongoing ImmuneRACE study (first 160 participants) plus 1,254 subjects from 6 global collaborators. Nearly every sample came with metadata listing a de-identified subject ID, COVID-19 status, age in years and sex. HLA class I and class II types, where available, came from metadata supplied by the sample provider rather than from assay-based typing.

In the prospective study, participants were roughly 18 to 89 years old, resided in around 25 geographic areas of the United States, and were enrolled through a virtual design. To assign participants to cohorts, the prospective study relied on clinical history that participants themselves reported in a screening survey and a study questionnaire. In the prospective study, whole blood, serum and a nasopharyngeal or oropharyngeal swab were collected from each participant by mobile phlebotomists. Additional blood draws and questionnaires over an approximately two-month period could optionally be provided by prospective study participants. Blood samples from the prospective study were shipped frozen or at room temperature prior to DNA extraction. The V end gives up 4 bases and the J end 7 bases, leaving 5 bases in the junction not matched to a gene. Inclusive of the bounding cysteine and phenylalanine, the CDR3 is 13 residues long. Only the CDR3 region is kept as DNA, spanning 39 bases read in frame from base 1. Reading the germline V gene (reference sequence) gives CDR1 LNHDA and CDR2 SQIVND.

Comments on this clone: It lacks a known antigen. Within one base of it there is no much larger clone, and no base qualities were kept.

The paper as a whole reports these results and caveats: The amount of clinical and demographic metadata varied by source and participant and was provided uncurated.

TCRbeta CDR3 regions were amplified from genomic DNA using the immunoSEQ Assay, a bias-controlled multiplex PCR. On the study's bioinformatics: The number of nucleated cells in each sample was estimated by amplification of reference gene primers within the assay. To quantify the absolute abundance of each unique TCRbeta CDR3 rearrangement, sequence reads were collapsed and filtered. Productive Simpson clonality was computed per sample as the square root of Simpson's diversity index over productive rearrangements. This is the immuneACCESS table as TCRdb keeps it, with only in-frame sequences that have V and J called. A part of the clones is gone; compared with another copy, unresolved V genes explain less than half, and the rest is unexplained. V and J calls and clone size are given by that table; D and trimming were obtained from the DNA. This sample lists 250,000 to 300,000 clones; roughly 88% were detected once. The biggest ten clones account for roughly 2.1% of the sample.

The TCR comes from a woman aged 40 to 50 with acute COVID-19. This chain joins TRBV19 to TRBJ2-7, with 9 bases matching TRBD1. What was sequenced was PBMCs or T cells enriched from blood (not recorded which). The CDR3 here reads CASSKQGAGEQYF. The DNA sequence reads TGTGCCAGTAGTAAACAGGGGGCGGGAGAGCAGTACTTC.